This passage covers 21 T cell receptor beta chains from one sample sequenced in a study of spatial heterogeneity in lung cancer. MiXCR was run by TCRdb on the 5' RACE reads, yielding one entry per CDR3 protein. Of about 95,000 distinct CDR3 sequences listed, over 8.5% were seen once; the top ten hold about 7%. Time point: sample taken at primary tumor resection. Whole RNA from tumor, nontumor lung or frozen PBMC was sequenced unsorted. This material consisted of PBMCs, taken at surgery. The receptor set was obtained from a male donor with early-stage non-small cell lung cancer.

This sequence joins TRBV2 and TRBJ2-7; D is possibly TRBD1 (7 bases). The germline V and J ends were trimmed by 4 bases and 1 base, with 14 bases remaining between them. Per the germline V gene, CDR1 is SNHLY and CDR2 is FYNNEI. There are 15 residues in the CDR3. CDR3: CASSGDSSGSYEQYF. The CDR3 DNA sequence: TGTGCCAGCAGTGGGGACAGTAGCGGATCCTACGAGCAGTACTTC.

This clonotype was counted ten times or more. The J gene is TRBJ1-3, the V gene TRBV29-1; weak D call: TRBD1 (6 bases). Trimming removed 7 bases at V and 6 bases at J, with 19 bases between. CDR3 size: 14 residues. In germline, CDR1 is SQVTM, CDR2 ANQGSEA. The DNA of the CDR3 is TGCAGCGCCCTCGACAGGTACAGGCAAAACACCATATATTTT. It yields the protein CSALDRYRQNTIYF.

This clonotype was counted only a few times. The CDR3, as DNA: TGTGCCAGCAGTACCAGGCTCCCTGGGGAGCTGTTTTTT. It is translated as CASSTRLPGELFF. This chain uses TRBV28 with TRBJ2-2; D gene uncertain. V lost 5 bases and J lost 8, with 12 bases in between. The length of the CDR3 is 13 residues. In germline, CDR1 is MDHEN, CDR2 SYDVKM. Filled out from reference TRBV28 and TRBJ2-2, the complete variable domain reads DVKVTQSSRYLVKRTGEKVFLECVQDMDHENMFWYRQDPGLGLRLIYFSYDVKMKEKGDIPEGYSVSREKKERFSLILESASTNQTSMYLCASSTRLPGELFFGEGSRLTVL.

The chain recombines TRBV24-1 with TRBJ2-3; 9 bases are a match to TRBD1. The CDR3 is 13 residues long. CDR1 and CDR2 (germline): KGHDR, SFDVKD. V lost 2 bases, J lost 10 bases, and 3 bases stayed unmatched. In DNA form, the CDR3 reads TGTGCCACCAGTGATTCTCGACAGGGGGCGCAGTATTTT. Its translation is CATSDSRQGAQYF.

The CDR3 region is CASSLPGHDDIQYF. For the CDR3, the DNA is TGTGCCAGCAGCTTACCGGGACATGATGACATTCAGTACTTC. V usage is TRBV11-1 and J usage is TRBJ2-4; TRBD1 is a possible D gene (6 bases). Germline assignment: CDR1 SGHAT and CDR2 FQDESV (reference sequence). The CDR3 sequence is 14 residues long. V was clipped by 2 bases and J by 8 bases, with 13 bases between them. The full variable domain, completed using reference TRBV11-1 and TRBJ2-4, is EAEVAQSPRYKITEKSQAVAFWCDPISGHATLYWYRQILGQGPELLVQFQDESVVDDSQLPKDRFSAERLKGVDSTLKIQPAELGDSAMYLCASSLPGHDDIQYFGAGTRLSVL.

This clonotype was recorded many times. This rearrangement joins TRBV29-1 to TRBJ2-3, with 9 bases matching TRBD2. The CDR3 has 14 residues. Germline loops: CDR1 SQVTM, CDR2 ANQGSEA. After removal of 8 bases from V and 4 bases from J, the junction contained 10 bases not matched to a gene. Here the CDR3 reads CSFVSSGSADTQYF. CDR3 coding DNA: TGCAGCTTTGTGAGTAGCGGGAGTGCAGATACGCAGTATTTT.

The V gene is TRBV10-3, the J gene TRBJ1-2; no reliable D call. With 2 bases removed from V and 4 bases from J, the gap between germline ends came to 8 bases. The CDR3 spans 13 residues. In germline, CDR1 is ENHRY, CDR2 SYGVKD. The CDR3 bases are TGTGCCATCAGTGAGAGGCAGATCTATGGCTACACCTTC. Protein sequence: CAISERQIYGYTF.

The sample holds a few counts of this clonotype. The chain links TRBV2 to TRBJ1-5; D unresolved. The length of the CDR3 is 13 residues. Trimming stripped 8 bases from V and 1 base from J, with 9 bases between. Germline V gene data show CDR1 as SNHLY and CDR2 as FYNNEI. The CDR3 region is CASEGESNQPQHF. CDR3 coding DNA: TGTGCCAGCGAGGGTGAGAGCAATCAGCCCCAGCATTTT. Full variable domain (remainder filled in from reference TRBV2 and TRBJ1-5): EPEVTQTPSHQVTQMGQEVILRCVPISNHLYFYWYRQILGQKVEFLVSFYNNEISEKSEIFDDQFSVERPDGSNFTLKIRSTKLEDSAMYFCASEGESNQPQHFGDGTRLSIL.

Only a few counts were recorded for this clonotype. The junction and the germline gene differ at one end; a read error may be behind it. This chain connects TRBV2 to TRBJ1-2; no definite D call. The CDR3 runs to 12 residues. The germline gives CDR1 SNHLY, CDR2 FYNNEI. CDR3 DNA sequence: TGTGCCAGCCGTGAGTGGGCGGGAGGCTACACCTTC. It translates to CASREWAGGYTF.

This clonotype came up many times. V usage is TRBV10-3 and J usage is TRBJ1-1, with a tentative D call TRBD1 (6 bases). Germline V gene data show CDR1 as ENHRY and CDR2 as SYGVKD. The CDR3 length is 13 residues. Trimming removed 0 bases from V and 11 bases from J, with 13 bases in between. CDR3 DNA sequence: TGTGCCATCAGTGAGTCCGACGGGGGCCGGGCTTTCTTT. Translating it yields CAISESDGGRAFF.

The CDR3 here is CASSLLGLTYNEQFF. The CDR3 DNA follows: TGCGCCAGCAGCTTGCTGGGACTGACCTACAATGAGCAGTTCTTC. This chain joins TRBV5-1 and TRBJ2-1; possibly TRBD2 for D (6 bases). Germline CDR1 reads SGHRS; CDR2 reads YFSETQ. This CDR3 is built from 15 residues. V was clipped by 1 base and J by 2 bases, with 10 bases between them.

This clonotype showed up many times. The chain joins TRBV27 to TRBJ2-1, with TRBD2 matching 11 bases. The CDR3 has 14 amino acids. Germline CDR1 is MNHEY and CDR2 is SMNVEV (reference sequence). The trim removed 2 bases at V and 6 bases at J, leaving 0 bases unmatched. The CDR3 protein is CASSLTSGGNEQFF. The CDR3 DNA is TGTGCCAGCAGTTTAACTAGCGGGGGCAATGAGCAGTTCTTC.

This chain joins TRBV6-1 and TRBJ1-2, with 8 bases identical to TRBD1. Germline-derived CDR1 and CDR2 are MNHNS and SASEGT. The J segment lost 5 bases and the V segment lost 6 bases, leaving 5 bases of the junction unmatched. This CDR3 spans 13 amino acids. The CDR3 spells CASRRQGAYGYTF. The CDR3, as DNA: TGTGCCAGCAGAAGGCAGGGGGCTTATGGCTACACCTTC.

This clonotype was picked up many times. V and J are TRBV2 and TRBJ2-5, with D possibly matching TRBD2 (5 bases). CDR3 length: 14 amino acids. The V end was cut by 4 bases, the J end by 5 bases, with 14 bases between. In germline, CDR1 is SNHLY, CDR2 FYNNEI. CDR3 region: CASSAQLDTETQYF. The CDR3 coding sequence is TGTGCCAGCAGTGCCCAACTAGACACGGAGACCCAGTACTTC.

This clonotype was found a few times. This chain links TRBV7-3 with TRBJ2-1; D is uncertain. The CDR3 has 14 amino acids. Germline V gene lookup returns CDR1 SGHTA and CDR2 FQGTGA. Trimming shortened V by 0 bases and J by 10 bases, and 13 bases separated the two germline ends. The CDR3 coding sequence is TGTGCCAGCAGCTTAACGCCCGGAGTCCGAGAGCAGTTCTTC. This sequence encodes CASSLTPGVREQFF.

In its sample, this clonotype was seen many times. The chain joins TRBV5-4 to TRBJ2-3; 8 bases line up with TRBD2. After removal of 1 base from V and 4 bases from J, the junction contained 5 bases not matched to a gene. The CDR3 has 15 amino acids. Germline values: CDR1 SGHNT, CDR2 YYREEE (reference sequence). This CDR3 is CASSLPGLGADTQYF. CDR3 in DNA: TGTGCCAGCAGCTTGCCGGGACTAGGCGCAGATACGCAGTATTTT.

This clonotype was picked up many times. The genes are TRBV4-1 and TRBJ2-7; TRBD1 or TRBD2 may be the D gene (5 bases each). The germline CDR1 and CDR2 sequences are MGHRA and YSYEKL. V dropped 3 bases and J dropped 5 bases, with 14 bases sitting between them. The CDR3 has 14 amino acids. The CDR3 sequence: CASSHGTARDEQYF. For the CDR3, the DNA is TGCGCCAGCAGCCATGGGACGGCGCGGGACGAGCAGTACTTC.

This clonotype came up many times. The chain employs TRBV20-1 and TRBJ2-1, with D perhaps TRBD2 (6 bases). Trimming pared 5 bases from V and 6 bases from J, leaving 11 bases between. This CDR3 comprises 12 residues. Germline CDR1 is DFQATT and CDR2 is SNEGSKA (reference sequence). The CDR3 is CSALTSGNEQFF. CDR3 nucleotides: TGCAGTGCTTTGACTAGTGGCAATGAGCAGTTCTTC.

This clonotype came up many times. The chain recombines TRBV4-3 with TRBJ1-6; D ambiguous. The CDR3 length is 15 residues. V was clipped by 0 bases and J by 8 bases, with 11 bases between them. Germline values: CDR1 LGHNA, CDR2 YSLEER. The DNA for the CDR3 is TGCGCCAGCAGCCAAGAGCCAGAGGGTTATTCACCCCTCCACTTT. This codes for CASSQEPEGYSPLHF.

This clonotype came up many times. The V gene is TRBV9, the J gene TRBJ2-7, with a possible D match to TRBD2 (5 bases). The V end lost 3 bases, the J end lost 4 bases, and 8 bases lay between the germline ends. CDR3 size: 12 residues. Germline loops: CDR1 SGDLS, CDR2 YYNGEE. CDR3 residues: CASSATGYEQYF. As DNA, the CDR3 is TGTGCCAGCAGCGCGACGGGGTACGAGCAGTACTTC.

This clonotype was seen at least ten times. V usage is TRBV27 and J usage is TRBJ2-7; TRBD2 matches 11 bases. V trimming: 7 bases; J trimming: 2 bases; junction bases outside the gene matches: 7. Per germline, CDR1 MNHEY and CDR2 SMNVEV (reference sequence). CDR3 length equals 15 residues. CDR3 sequence reads: CASNRLAGGTYEQYF. The CDR3, as DNA: TGTGCCAGCAACCGTCTAGCGGGAGGTACCTACGAGCAGTACTTC.